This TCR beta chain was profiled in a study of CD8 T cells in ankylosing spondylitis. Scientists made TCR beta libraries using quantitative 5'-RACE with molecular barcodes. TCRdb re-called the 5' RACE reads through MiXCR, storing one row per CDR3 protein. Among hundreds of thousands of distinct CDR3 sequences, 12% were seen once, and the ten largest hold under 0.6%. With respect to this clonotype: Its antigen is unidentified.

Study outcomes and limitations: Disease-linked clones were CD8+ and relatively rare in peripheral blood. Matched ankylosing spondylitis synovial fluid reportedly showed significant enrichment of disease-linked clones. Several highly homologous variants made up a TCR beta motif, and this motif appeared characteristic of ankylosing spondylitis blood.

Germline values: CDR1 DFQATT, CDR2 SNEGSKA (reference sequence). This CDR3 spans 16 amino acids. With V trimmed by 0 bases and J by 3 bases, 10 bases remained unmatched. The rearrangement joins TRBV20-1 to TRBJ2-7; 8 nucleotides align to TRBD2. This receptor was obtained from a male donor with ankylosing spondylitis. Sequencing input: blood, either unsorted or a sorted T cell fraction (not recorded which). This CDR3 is CSARDRSGRIGYEQYF. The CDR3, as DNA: TGCAGTGCTAGAGATCGGAGCGGGAGAATAGGCTACGAGCAGTACTTC.